This record covers a single TCR beta chain. These data are taken from a study of blood T cell repertoires in COVID-19. Study-wide context: Researchers got acute and convalescent COVID-19 samples from the United States, Italy and Spain. Sources were T cells, B-cell-depleted T cells, or PBMCs; the material itself was cDNA or gDNA.

Germline V gene data show CDR1 as LGHNA and CDR2 as YSLEER. CDR3 length: 14 residues. V lost 1 base, J lost 7 bases, and 10 bases lay in between. As originally analysed: Estimation of nucleated cell counts was performed using reference gene primer amplification. The method was immunoSEQ multiplex PCR; TCRdb's version includes in-frame clones alone and lacks a portion of them. V and J calls and clone size are those listed in that table; D and trimming were worked out from the DNA. Of around 200,000 clones listed, 80% to 90% are singletons. This clonotype originated in a middle-aged man with active or convalescent COVID-19. The sample consisted of peripheral blood. The gene calls are TRBV4-3 and TRBJ1-4; D unresolved. The CDR3 region is CASSQVLGGEKLFF. Written as DNA, the CDR3 is TGCGCCAGCAGCCAAGTGTTAGGCGGTGAAAAACTGTTTTTT.